The next 6 T cell receptor beta chains were all read from a single sample in a study of regulatory T cells in long-lasting Graves disease. HTBI primers from iRepertoire and Arm-PCR of CDR3 regions yielded the TCR beta libraries. TCRdb re-called the multiplex PCR reads with MiXCR, one entry per CDR3 protein. The sample records roughly 510,000 distinct CDR3 sequences, 16% being singletons. Indicated time point: newly diagnosed GD, antithyroid drugs for less than 3 months. TCR sequences were obtained from RNA taken from PBMCs. These data were likewise used in another study, on T cells in Graves' hyperthyroidism and ophthalmopathy.

The sequenced sample was peripheral blood mononuclear cells (PBMCs), obtained at new diagnosis, from a patient treated with antithyroid drugs. These receptors were obtained from a man between 18 and 35 years old with Graves disease.

V gene TRBV5-6 combines with J gene TRBJ2-7; 8 bases line up with TRBD1. The V and J ends lost 7 bases and 1 base, in that order; junction bases with no gene match: 4. The germline V gene encodes CDR1 SGHDT and CDR2 YYEEEE. The CDR3 totals 13 residues. CDR3 residues: CASHRDRSYEQYF. In DNA form, the CDR3 reads TGTGCCAGCCACCGGGACAGGTCCTACGAGCAGTACTTC.

This clonotype was counted ten times or more. V and J are TRBV29-1 and TRBJ2-4, with 9 bases lining up with TRBD1. The CDR3 length is 14 residues. The V gene end was trimmed by 5 bases and the J gene end by 1 base; junction bases not matched to a gene: 3. Germline V lookup: CDR1 SQVTM, CDR2 ANQGSEA. Here the CDR3 DNA reads TGCAGCGTTACCGGGACAGGGGCCAAAAACATTCAGTACTTC. Residues: CSVTGTGAKNIQYF.

This chain joins TRBV20-1 and TRBJ2-7; tentative D call: TRBD2 (6 bases). The CDR3 sequence is 16 residues long. Germline values: CDR1 DFQATT, CDR2 SNEGSKA (reference sequence). The V end lost 2 bases, the J end lost 3 bases, and 20 bases lay between the germline ends. The CDR3 nucleotides are TGCAGTGCTAGACCCGAGTGGCGAGCGGAGGGCTACGAGCAGTACTTC. Its protein is CSARPEWRAEGYEQYF.

The chain couples TRBV7-6 to TRBJ2-3; a weak D match, TRBD1 (5 bases). Germline V gene lookup returns CDR1 SGHVS and CDR2 FNYEAQ. V lost 5 bases, J lost 1 base, and 19 bases lay in between. This CDR3 comprises 17 residues. The DNA of the CDR3 is TGTGCCAGCAGCCATCTACGACAGTCTTGGGGCACAGATACGCAGTATTTT. Translation gives CASSHLRQSWGTDTQYF.

This clonotype was counted between two and nine times. This chain links TRBV7-9 with TRBJ2-1, with D perhaps being TRBD1 or TRBD2 (5 bases each). The closer fit of TRBJ2-5 to the DNA end suggests the J call may be wrong. The CDR3 covers 20 residues. Germline V lookup: CDR1 SEHNR, CDR2 FQNEAQ (reference sequence). The CDR3, as DNA: TGTGCCAGCAGCCCACCCGCGTGGGGGAACTCCCGGACCACGCCCGAGACCCAGTACTTC. Amino acid sequence: CASSPPAWGNSRTTPETQYF.

This clonotype appeared many times. The chain's CDR3 is CASSVADVDTEAFF. CDR3 sequence (DNA): TGTGCCAGCAGCGTAGCGGACGTAGACACTGAAGCTTTCTTT. J is TRBJ1-1 and V is TRBV9, with unresolved D. The CDR3 consists of 14 residues. Germline CDR1 is SGDLS and CDR2 is YYNGEE. Trimming cost V 0 bases and J 3 bases, with 9 bases left between them.